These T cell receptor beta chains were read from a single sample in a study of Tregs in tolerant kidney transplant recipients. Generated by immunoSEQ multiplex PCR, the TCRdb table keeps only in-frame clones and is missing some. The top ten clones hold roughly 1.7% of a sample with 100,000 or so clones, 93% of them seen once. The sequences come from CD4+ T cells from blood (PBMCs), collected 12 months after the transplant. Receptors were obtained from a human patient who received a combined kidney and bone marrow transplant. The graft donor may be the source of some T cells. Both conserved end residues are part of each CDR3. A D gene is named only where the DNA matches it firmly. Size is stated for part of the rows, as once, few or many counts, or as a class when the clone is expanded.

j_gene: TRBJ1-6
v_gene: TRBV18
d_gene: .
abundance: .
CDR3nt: TGTGCCAGCTCAACACTCAGGGACTCCCCCCTCCACTTT
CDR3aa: CASSTLRDSPLHF

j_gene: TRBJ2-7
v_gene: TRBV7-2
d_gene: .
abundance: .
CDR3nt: TGTGCCAGCAGCTTAGGAGGGGGAAGGGGACGCATAACCTACGAGCAGTACTTC
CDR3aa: CASSLGGGRGRITYEQYF

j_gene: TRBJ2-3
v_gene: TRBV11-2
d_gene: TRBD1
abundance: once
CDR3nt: TGTGCCAGCAGCTCTCAAGGGACAGGGGCAGATACGCAGTATTTT
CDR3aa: CASSSQGTGADTQYF

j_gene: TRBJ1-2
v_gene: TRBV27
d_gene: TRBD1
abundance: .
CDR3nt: TGTGCCAGCAGCTACTCCAACAGGGGGGCTATTGGCTACACCTTC
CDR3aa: CASSYSNRGAIGYTF

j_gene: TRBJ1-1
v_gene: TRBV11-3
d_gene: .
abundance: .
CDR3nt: TGTGCCAGCAGCTTAGTTGGGGGGGCTCACACTGAAGCTTTCTTT
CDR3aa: CASSLVGGAHTEAFF

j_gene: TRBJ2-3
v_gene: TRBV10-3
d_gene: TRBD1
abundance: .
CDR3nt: TGTGCCATCAGGGGGACAGGGAGCACAGATACGCAGTATTTT
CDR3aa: CAIRGTGSTDTQYF

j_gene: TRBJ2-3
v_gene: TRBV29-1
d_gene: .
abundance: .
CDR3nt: TGCAGCGTGGCCAGGGGAGGCACAGATACGCAGTATTTT
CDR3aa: CSVARGGTDTQYF

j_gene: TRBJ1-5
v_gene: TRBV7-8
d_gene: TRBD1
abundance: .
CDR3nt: TGTGCCAGCAGCTTAGGTGGACAGGATAGCAATCAGCCCCAGCATTTT
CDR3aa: CASSLGGQDSNQPQHF

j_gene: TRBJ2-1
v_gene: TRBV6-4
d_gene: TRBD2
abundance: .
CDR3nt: TGTGCCAGCAGTGACTCGTCTTCCGGGACTAGCGGATACAATGAGCAGTTCTTC
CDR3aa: CASSDSSSGTSGYNEQFF

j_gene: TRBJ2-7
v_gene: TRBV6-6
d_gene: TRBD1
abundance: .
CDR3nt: TGTGCCAGCAGTGATAAGGACAGGGGGTCCGCCGAGCAGTACTTC
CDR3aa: CASSDKDRGSAEQYF

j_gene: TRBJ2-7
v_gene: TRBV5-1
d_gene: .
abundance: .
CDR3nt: TGCGCCAGCAGCTTCAACTACGAGCAGTACTTC
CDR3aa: CASSFNYEQYF

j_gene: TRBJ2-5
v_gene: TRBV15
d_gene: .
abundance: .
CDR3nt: TGTGCCACCAGCAGAGAGCAGGGATGGCAAAAGACCCAGTACTTC
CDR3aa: CATSREQGWQKTQYF

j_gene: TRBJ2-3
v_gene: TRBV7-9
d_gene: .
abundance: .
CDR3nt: TGTGCCAGCAGTCGGGAGGGGGCCTCAGATACGCAGTATTTT
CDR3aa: CASSREGASDTQYF

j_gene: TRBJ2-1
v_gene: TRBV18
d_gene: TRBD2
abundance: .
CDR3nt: TGTGCCAGCTCCACCGGCCAGGGAGGGATCTTC
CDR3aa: CASSTGQGGIF

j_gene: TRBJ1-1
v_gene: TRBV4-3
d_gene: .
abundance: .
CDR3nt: TGCGCCAGCAGCCAGAGGGCAAGTCGGGCAAACACTGAAGCTTTCTTT
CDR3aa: CASSQRASRANTEAFF

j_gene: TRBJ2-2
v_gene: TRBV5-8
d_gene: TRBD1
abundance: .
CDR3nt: TGTGCCAGCAGCTTTTTCGACAGGGGAGGGGAGCTGTTTTTT
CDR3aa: CASSFFDRGGELFF